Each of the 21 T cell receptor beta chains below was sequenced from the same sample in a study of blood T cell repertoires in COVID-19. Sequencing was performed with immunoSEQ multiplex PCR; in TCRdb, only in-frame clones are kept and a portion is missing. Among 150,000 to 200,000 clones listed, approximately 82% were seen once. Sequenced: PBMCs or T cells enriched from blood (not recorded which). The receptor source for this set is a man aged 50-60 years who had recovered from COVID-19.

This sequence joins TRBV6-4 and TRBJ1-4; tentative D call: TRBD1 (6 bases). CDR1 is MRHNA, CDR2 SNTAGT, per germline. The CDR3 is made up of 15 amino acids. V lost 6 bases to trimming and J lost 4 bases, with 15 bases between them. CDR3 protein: CASRKDGTSNEKLFF. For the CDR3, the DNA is TGTGCCAGCAGAAAAGACGGGACAAGTAATGAAAAACTGTTTTTT.

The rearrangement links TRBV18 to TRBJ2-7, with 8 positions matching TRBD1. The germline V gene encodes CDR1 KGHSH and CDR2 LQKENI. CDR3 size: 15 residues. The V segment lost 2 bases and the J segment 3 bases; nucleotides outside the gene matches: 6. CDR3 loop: CASSPWTGNIYEQYF. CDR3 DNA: TGTGCCAGCTCACCATGGACAGGGAATATCTACGAGCAGTACTTC. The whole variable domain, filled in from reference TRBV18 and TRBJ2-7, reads NAGVMQNPRHLVRRRGQEARLRCSPMKGHSHVYWYRQLPEEGLKFMVYLQKENIIDESGMPKERFSAEFPKEGPSILRIQQVVRGDSAAYFCASSPWTGNIYEQYFGPGTRLTVT.

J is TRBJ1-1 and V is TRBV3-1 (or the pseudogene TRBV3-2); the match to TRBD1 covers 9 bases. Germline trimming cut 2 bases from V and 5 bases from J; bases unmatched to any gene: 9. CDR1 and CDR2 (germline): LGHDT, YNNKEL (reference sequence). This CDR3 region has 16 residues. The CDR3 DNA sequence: TGTGCCAGCAGCCAAAGCACAGGGGGCAGTGGGACTGAAGCTTTCTTT. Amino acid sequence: CASSQSTGGSGTEAFF.

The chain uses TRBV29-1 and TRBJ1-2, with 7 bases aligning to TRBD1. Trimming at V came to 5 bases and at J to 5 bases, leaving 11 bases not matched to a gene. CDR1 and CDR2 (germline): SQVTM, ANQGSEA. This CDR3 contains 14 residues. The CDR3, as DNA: TGCAGCGTTAAAGCGCCAGGGGGTAATTATGGCTACACCTTC. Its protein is CSVKAPGGNYGYTF.

CDR3 sequence reads: CASSQDSARAFSGNTIYF. Here the CDR3 DNA reads TGCGCCAGCAGCCAAGATTCGGCCAGGGCCTTCTCTGGAAACACCATATATTTT. V gene TRBV4-1 combines with J gene TRBJ1-3; D might be TRBD1 (5 bases). The CDR3 totals 18 residues. The germline V gene has CDR1 MGHRA and CDR2 YSYEKL. Between the trimmed V and J ends, which lost 0 bases and 0 bases, there was a span of 15 bases.

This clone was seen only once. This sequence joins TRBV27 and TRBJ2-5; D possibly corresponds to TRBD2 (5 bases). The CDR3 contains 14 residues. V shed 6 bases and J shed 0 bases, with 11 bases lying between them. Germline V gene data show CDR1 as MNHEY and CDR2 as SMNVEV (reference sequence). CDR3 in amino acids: CASRGSAYQETQYF. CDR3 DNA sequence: TGTGCCAGCAGGGGGAGCGCGTACCAAGAGACCCAGTACTTC.

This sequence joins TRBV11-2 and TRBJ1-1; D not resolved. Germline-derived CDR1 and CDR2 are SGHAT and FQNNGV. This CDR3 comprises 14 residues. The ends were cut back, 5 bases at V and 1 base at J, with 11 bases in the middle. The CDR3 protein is CASSRRQANTEAFF. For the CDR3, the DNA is TGTGCCAGCAGCAGAAGGCAGGCGAACACTGAAGCTTTCTTT.

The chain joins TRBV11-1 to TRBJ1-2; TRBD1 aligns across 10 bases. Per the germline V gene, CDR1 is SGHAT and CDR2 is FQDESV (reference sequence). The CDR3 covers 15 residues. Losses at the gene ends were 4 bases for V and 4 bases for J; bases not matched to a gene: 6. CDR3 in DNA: TGTGCCAGCAGCTCCGAGACAGGGGGCGCCTATGGCTACACCTTC. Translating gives CASSSETGGAYGYTF.

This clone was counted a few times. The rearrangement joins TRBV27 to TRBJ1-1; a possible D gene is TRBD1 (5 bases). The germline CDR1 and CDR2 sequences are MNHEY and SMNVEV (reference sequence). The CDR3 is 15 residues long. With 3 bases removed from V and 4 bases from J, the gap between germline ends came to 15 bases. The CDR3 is CASSFLQRGGTEAFF. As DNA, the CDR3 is TGTGCCAGCAGTTTCCTACAGAGGGGAGGCACTGAAGCTTTCTTT.

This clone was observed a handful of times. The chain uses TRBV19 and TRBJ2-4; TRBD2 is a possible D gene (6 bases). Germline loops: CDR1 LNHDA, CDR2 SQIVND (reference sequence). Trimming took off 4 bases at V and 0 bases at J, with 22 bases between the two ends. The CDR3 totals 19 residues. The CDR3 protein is CASSTVGFVGGLAKNIQYF. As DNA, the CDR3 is TGTGCCAGTAGTACGGTCGGTTTTGTCGGGGGTCTAGCCAAAAACATTCAGTACTTC.

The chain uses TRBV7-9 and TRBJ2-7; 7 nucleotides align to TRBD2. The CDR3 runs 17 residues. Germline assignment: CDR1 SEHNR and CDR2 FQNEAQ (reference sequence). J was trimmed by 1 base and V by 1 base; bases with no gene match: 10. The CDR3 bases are TGTGCCAGCAGCTTAGGGGAGGGGAGGACAACTTCCTACGAGCAGTACTTC. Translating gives CASSLGEGRTTSYEQYF.

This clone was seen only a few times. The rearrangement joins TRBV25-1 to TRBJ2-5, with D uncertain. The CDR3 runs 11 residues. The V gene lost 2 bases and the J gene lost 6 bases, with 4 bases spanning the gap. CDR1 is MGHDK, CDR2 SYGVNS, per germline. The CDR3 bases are TGTGCCAGCAGTGAAGGCAAGACCCAGTACTTC. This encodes CASSEGKTQYF.

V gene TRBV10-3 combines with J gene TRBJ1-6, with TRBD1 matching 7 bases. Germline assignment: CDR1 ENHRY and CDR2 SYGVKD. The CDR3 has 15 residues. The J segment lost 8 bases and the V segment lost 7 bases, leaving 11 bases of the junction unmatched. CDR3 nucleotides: TGTGCCATCACACAGGGGAGCCTATCGGATTCACCCCTCCACTTT. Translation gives CAITQGSLSDSPLHF.

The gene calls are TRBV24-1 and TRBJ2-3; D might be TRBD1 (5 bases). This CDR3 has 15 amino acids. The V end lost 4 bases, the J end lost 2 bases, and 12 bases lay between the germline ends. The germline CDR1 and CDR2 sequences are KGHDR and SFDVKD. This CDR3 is CATSDTRVPTDTQYF. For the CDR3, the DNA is TGTGCCACCAGTGACACCAGGGTTCCCACAGATACGCAGTATTTT.

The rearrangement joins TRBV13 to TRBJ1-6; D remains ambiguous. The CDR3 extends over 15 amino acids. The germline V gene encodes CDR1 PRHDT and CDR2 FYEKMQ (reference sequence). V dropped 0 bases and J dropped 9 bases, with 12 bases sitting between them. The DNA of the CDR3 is TGTGCCAGCAGCTTAGGCCAGGCCGCTGGTTCACCCCTCCACTTT. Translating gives CASSLGQAAGSPLHF.

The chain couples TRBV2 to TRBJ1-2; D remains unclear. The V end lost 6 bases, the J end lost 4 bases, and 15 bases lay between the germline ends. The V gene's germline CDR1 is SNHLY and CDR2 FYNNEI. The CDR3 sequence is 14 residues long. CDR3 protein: CASSGKTEGYGYTF. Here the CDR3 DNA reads TGTGCCAGCAGCGGAAAAACAGAGGGCTATGGCTACACCTTC.

The CDR3: CASSGQGSYNSPLHF. The DNA of the CDR3 is TGTGCCAGCAGCGGACAGGGTTCCTATAATTCACCCCTCCACTTT. The chain joins TRBV3-1 (or the pseudogene TRBV3-2) to TRBJ1-6; 8 bases align to TRBD1. Germline CDR1 and CDR2: LGHDT and YNNKEL (reference sequence). The CDR3 has 15 amino acids. The junction had 1 base not matched to a gene; V was cut back by 5 bases and J by 1 base.

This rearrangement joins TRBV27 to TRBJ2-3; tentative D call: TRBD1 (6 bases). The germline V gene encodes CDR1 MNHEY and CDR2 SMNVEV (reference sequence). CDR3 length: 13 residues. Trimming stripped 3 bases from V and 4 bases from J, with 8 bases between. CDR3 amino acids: CASSFTGSDTQYF. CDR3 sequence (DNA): TGTGCCAGCAGTTTCACAGGGTCAGATACGCAGTATTTT.

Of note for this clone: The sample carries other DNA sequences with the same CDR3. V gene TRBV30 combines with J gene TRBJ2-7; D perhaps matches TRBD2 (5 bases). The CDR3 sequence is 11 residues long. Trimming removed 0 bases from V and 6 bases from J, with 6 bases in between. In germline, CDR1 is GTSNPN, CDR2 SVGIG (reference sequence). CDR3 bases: TGTGCCTGGAGTGTAAGCGGCGAGCAGTACTTC. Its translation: CAWSVSGEQYF.

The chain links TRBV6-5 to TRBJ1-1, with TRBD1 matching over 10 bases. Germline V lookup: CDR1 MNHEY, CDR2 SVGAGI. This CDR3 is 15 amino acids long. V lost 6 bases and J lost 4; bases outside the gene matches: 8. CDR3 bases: TGTGCCAGCAGCCCCCGGGACAGGGGATCCACTGAAGCTTTCTTT. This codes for CASSPRDRGSTEAFF.

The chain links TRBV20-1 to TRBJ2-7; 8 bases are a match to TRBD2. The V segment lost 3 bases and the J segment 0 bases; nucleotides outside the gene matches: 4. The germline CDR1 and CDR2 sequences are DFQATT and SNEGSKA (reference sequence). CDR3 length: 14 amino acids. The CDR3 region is CSASAGGSSYEQYF. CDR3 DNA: TGCAGTGCTAGTGCGGGGGGAAGCTCCTACGAGCAGTACTTC.